Included here is one T cell receptor (beta chain) sequence, with context. CDR3 length: 16 residues. With 2 bases clipped from V and 2 bases from J, the junction kept 8 bases outside the gene matches. CDR1 SNHLY and CDR2 FYNNEI come from the germline V gene. Here immunoSEQ multiplex PCR was the method, and the copy in TCRdb shows in-frame clones only, minus some. The data show 2 million to 2.5 million clones, with 90% to 95% seen just once and under 0.45% held by the top ten. The data were obtained in a study of shared clonotypes between healthy human individuals. This sequence originates from a man between 18 and 29 years old in good health. Some clones in this sample may be carry-over from other donors' samples. Sample: naive CD4+ T cells from PBMCs. Documented subset: CD45RA+ positively selected. The genes are TRBV2 and TRBJ2-7; 8 bases agree with TRBD1. The CDR3 reads CASSELTGTGAYEQYF. The DNA of the CDR3 is TGTGCCAGCAGTGAACTAACCGGGACAGGAGCCTACGAGCAGTACTTC.